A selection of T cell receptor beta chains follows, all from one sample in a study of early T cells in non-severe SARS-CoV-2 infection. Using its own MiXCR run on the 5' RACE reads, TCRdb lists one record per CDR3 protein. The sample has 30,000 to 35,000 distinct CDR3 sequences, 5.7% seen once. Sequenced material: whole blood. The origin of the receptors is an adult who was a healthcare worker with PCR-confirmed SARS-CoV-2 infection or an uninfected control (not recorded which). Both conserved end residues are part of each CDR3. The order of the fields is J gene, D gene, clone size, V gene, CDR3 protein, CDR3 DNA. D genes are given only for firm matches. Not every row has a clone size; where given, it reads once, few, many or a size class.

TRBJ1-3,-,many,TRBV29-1,CSVKLRHRNTIYF,TGCAGCGTTAAGCTCCGACATAGAAACACCATATATTTT
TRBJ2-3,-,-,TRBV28,CASSSTPLTGTKQYF,TGTGCCAGCAGCTCAACACCGTTAACAGGGACAAAGCAGTATTTT
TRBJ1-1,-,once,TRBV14,CASSQRHRNTEAFF,TGTGCCAGCAGCCAACGACATCGGAACACTGAAGCTTTCTTT
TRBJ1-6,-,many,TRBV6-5,CASSYSRGGGSSYNSPLHF,TGTGCCAGCAGTTACTCGAGGGGGGGCGGGAGCTCCTATAATTCACCCCTCCACTTT
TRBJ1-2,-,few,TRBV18,CASSPEISQGNYGYTF,TGTGCCAGCTCACCTGAAATCTCCCAGGGGAACTATGGCTACACCTTC
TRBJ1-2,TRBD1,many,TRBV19,CASSPGTGGPEHGYTF,TGTGCCAGTAGTCCCGGGACAGGGGGCCCTGAGCATGGCTACACCTTC
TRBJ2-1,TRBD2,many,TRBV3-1,CASSQAASGSNEQFF,TGTGCCAGCAGCCAGGCAGCCAGCGGGAGCAATGAGCAGTTCTTC
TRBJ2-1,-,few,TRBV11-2,CASSIPEQGNEQFF,TGTGCCAGCAGCATCCCCGAACAGGGCAATGAGCAGTTCTTC
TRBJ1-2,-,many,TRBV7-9,CASSFPTDIYGYTF,TGTGCCAGCAGCTTCCCGACAGATATCTATGGCTACACCTTC
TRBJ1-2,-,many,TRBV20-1,CSARDGGRDYGYTF,TGCAGTGCTAGAGATGGTGGCAGGGACTATGGCTACACCTTC
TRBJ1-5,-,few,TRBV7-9,CASSPGSNQPQHF,TGTGCCAGCAGCCCTGGGAGTAATCAGCCCCAGCATTTT
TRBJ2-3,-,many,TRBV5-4,CASSLEGGITDTQYF,TGTGCCAGCAGCTTGGAGGGCGGGATTACAGATACGCAGTATTTT
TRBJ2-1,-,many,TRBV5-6,CASTRGGAPKYNEQFF,TGTGCCAGCACCAGAGGGGGGGCTCCCAAGTACAATGAGCAGTTCTTC
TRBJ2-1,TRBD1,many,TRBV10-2,CGSTGGYNEQFF,TGCGGGTCGACAGGGGGCTACAATGAGCAGTTCTTC
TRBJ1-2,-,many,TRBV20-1,CSARRPTGYTF,TGCAGTGCTAGAAGGCCTACTGGCTACACCTTC
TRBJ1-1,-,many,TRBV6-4,CASSDSCGEHRERNTEAFF,TGTGCCAGCAGTGACTCTTGCGGGGAGCACAGGGAGAGGAACACTGAAGCTTTCTTT
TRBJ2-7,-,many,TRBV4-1,CASSQDPWASPSF,TGCGCCAGCAGCCAAGATCCATGGGCCTCACCTTCATTC
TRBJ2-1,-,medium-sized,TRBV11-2,CASSLGSGRIYNEQFF,TGTGCCAGCAGCTTAGGGTCTGGGAGGATCTACAATGAGCAGTTCTTC
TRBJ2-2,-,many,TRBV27,CASRAVQGTGELFF,TGTGCCAGCAGAGCCGTACAGGGCACCGGGGAGCTGTTTTTT
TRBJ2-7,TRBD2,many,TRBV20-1,CSARESTQRGASYEQYF,TGCAGTGCTAGAGAATCTACCCAGCGGGGGGCCTCCTACGAGCAGTACTTC
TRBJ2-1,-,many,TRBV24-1,CATSSYNEQFF,TGTGCCACCAGTTCATACAATGAGCAGTTCTTC
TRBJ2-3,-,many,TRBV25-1,CASSDPAGIGWIAQYF,TGTGCCAGCAGTGACCCCGCCGGGATAGGTTGGATTGCGCAGTATTTT
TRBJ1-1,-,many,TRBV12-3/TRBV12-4,CASSLGQGWTEAFF,TGTGCCAGCAGTTTGGGCCAGGGGTGGACTGAAGCTTTCTTT
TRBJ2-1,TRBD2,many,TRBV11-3,CASSETSGTIKQFF,TGTGCCAGCAGCGAGACTAGCGGGACCATCAAGCAGTTCTTC
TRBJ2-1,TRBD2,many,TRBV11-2,CASSLATSGRYNEQFF,TGTGCCAGCAGCTTAGCAACTAGCGGGAGGTACAATGAGCAGTTCTTC
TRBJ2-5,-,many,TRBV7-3,CASSLKSRYQETQYF,TGTGCCAGCAGCTTAAAGAGCCGTTACCAAGAGACCCAGTACTTC
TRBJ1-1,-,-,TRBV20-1,CSARVVSRDTETFF,TGCAGTGCTAGAGTGGTCAGTCGGGACACTGAAACTTTCTTT
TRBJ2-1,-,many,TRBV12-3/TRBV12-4,CASSLLGLYNEQFF,TGTGCCAGCAGCCTACTTGGTCTCTACAATGAGCAGTTCTTC
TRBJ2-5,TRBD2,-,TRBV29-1,CSVEGLLAGMYQETQYF,TGCAGCGTTGAAGGGCTACTAGCGGGGATGTACCAAGAGACCCAGTACTTC
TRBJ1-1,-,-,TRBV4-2,CASSQESQINTEAFF,TGTGCCAGCAGCCAAGAATCACAGATTAACACTGAAGCTTTCTTT
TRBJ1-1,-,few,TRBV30,CAWSLDTEAFF,TGTGCCTGGAGCTTGGACACTGAAGCTTTCTTT
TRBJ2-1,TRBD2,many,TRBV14,CASSQGTSYNEQFF,TGTGCCAGCAGCCAAGGGACTAGCTACAATGAGCAGTTCTTC
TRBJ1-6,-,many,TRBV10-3,CAIRTGNSPLHF,TGTGCCATCCGAACAGGAAACTCACCCCTCCACTTT
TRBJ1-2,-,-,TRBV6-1,CASSDRRQRYGYTF,TGTGCCAGCAGTGATAGGCGACAGCGCTATGGCTACACCTTC
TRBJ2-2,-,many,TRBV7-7,CASSYSTGELFF,TGTGCTAGCAGCTACAGCACCGGGGAGCTGTTTTTT
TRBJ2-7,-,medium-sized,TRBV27,CASSPRGGKNEQYF,TGTGCCAGCAGTCCCCGCGGCGGGAAGAACGAGCAGTACTTC
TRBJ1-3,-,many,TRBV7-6,CASSSPGLDSGNTIYF,TGTGCCAGCAGCTCCCCTGGGCTAGACTCTGGAAACACCATATATTTT
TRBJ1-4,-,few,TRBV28,CASSFSGSRMKKLFF,TGTGCCAGCAGTTTTTCGGGGTCTCGAATGAAAAAACTGTTTTTT
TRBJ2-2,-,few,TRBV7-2,CASTDLGGGELFF,TGTGCCAGCACCGATCTCGGGGGTGGGGAGCTGTTTTTT
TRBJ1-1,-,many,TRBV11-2,CASSLTMNTEAFF,TGTGCCAGCAGCTTAACAATGAACACTGAAGCTTTCTTT
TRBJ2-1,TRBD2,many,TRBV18,CASSPRKGTSGSNEQFF,TGTGCCAGCTCACCGCGTAAGGGGACTAGCGGGAGCAATGAGCAGTTCTTC
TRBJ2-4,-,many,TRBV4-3,CASSQGSTSRNIQYF,TGCGCCAGCAGCCAAGGCAGTACCTCAAGGAACATTCAGTACTTC
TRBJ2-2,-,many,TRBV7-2,CASSLVTGELFF,TGTGCCAGCAGCTTAGTTACCGGGGAGCTGTTTTTT
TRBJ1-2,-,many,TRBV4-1,CASSQAGDGYGYTF,TGCGCCAGCAGCCAAGCAGGGGACGGCTATGGCTACACCTTC
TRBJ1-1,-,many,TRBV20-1,CSARDPGSDTEAFF,TGCAGTGCTAGAGATCCCGGGTCGGACACTGAAGCTTTCTTT
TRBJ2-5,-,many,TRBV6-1,CASSYRGGRTETQYF,TGTGCCAGCAGCTATCGGGGCGGCAGGACAGAGACCCAGTACTTC
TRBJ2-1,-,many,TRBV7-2,CASSPMDNEQFF,TGTGCCAGCAGCCCCATGGACAATGAGCAGTTCTTC
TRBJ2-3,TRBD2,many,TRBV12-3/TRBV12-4,CASSPIAGGPRNTQYF,TGTGCCAGCAGTCCTATAGCGGGAGGGCCCCGGAATACGCAGTATTTT
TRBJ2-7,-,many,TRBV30,CAWMRRRNYEQYF,TGTGCCTGGATGCGACGGCGCAACTACGAGCAGTACTTC
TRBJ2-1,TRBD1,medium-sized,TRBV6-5,CASSPGTGYEQFF,TGTGCCAGCTCTCCCGGGACAGGGTATGAGCAGTTCTTC
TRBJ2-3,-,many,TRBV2,CASSTTGAITDTQYF,TGTGCCAGCAGCACGACAGGTGCGATCACAGATACGCAGTATTTT
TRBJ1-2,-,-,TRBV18,CASSPDGYYGYTF,TGTGCCAGCTCACCGGACGGGTACTATGGCTACACCTTC
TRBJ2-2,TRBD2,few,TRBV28,CASKTAGVGNTGELFF,TGTGCCAGCAAAACAGCGGGAGTAGGGAACACCGGGGAGCTGTTTTTT
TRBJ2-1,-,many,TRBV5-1,CASSLWGATEQFF,TGCGCCAGCAGCTTGTGGGGGGCGACAGAGCAGTTCTTC
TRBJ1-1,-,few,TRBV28,CASSLGGMGSDTEAFF,TGTGCCAGCAGTTTAGGCGGGATGGGAAGCGACACTGAAGCTTTCTTT
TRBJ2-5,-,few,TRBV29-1,CSVVNGQETQYF,TGCAGCGTTGTGAATGGTCAAGAGACCCAGTACTTC
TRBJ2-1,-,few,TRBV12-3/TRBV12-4,CASSTYRSNEQFF,TGTGCCAGCAGTACGTACAGGAGCAATGAGCAGTTCTTC
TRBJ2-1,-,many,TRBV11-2,CASSPADEQFF,TGTGCCAGCAGCCCGGCAGATGAGCAGTTCTTC
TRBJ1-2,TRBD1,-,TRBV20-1,CSAPTGTYGYTF,TGCAGTGCTCCGACAGGGACCTATGGCTACACCTTC
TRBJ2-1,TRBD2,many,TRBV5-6,CASSYGLAGTYNEQFF,TGTGCCAGCAGCTACGGACTAGCGGGAACCTACAATGAGCAGTTCTTC